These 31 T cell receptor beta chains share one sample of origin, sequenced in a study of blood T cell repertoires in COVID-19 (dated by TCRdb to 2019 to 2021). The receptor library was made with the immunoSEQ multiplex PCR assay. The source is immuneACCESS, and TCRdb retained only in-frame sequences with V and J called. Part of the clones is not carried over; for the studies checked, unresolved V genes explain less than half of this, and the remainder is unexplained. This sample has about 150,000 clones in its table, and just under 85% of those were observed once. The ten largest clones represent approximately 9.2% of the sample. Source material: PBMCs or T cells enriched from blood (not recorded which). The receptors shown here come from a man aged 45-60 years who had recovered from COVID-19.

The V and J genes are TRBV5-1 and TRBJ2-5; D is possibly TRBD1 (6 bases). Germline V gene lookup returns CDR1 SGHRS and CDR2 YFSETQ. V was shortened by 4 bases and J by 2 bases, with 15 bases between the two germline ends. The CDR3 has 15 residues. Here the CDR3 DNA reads TGCGCCAGCAGCGAGACAGGCCATCCGCAAGAGACCCAGTACTTC. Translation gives CASSETGHPQETQYF.

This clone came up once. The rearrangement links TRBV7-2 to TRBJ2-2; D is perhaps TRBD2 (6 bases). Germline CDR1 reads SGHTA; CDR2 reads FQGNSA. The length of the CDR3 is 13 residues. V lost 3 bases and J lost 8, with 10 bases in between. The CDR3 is CASSLALAGELFF. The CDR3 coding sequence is TGTGCCAGCAGCTTGGCGCTAGCGGGGGAGCTGTTTTTT.

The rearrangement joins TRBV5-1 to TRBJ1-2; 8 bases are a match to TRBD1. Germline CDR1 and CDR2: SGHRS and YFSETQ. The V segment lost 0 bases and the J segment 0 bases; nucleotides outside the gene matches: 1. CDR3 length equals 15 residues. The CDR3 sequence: CASSLVQGANYGYTF. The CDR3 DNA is TGCGCCAGCAGCTTGGTACAGGGGGCTAACTATGGCTACACCTTC.

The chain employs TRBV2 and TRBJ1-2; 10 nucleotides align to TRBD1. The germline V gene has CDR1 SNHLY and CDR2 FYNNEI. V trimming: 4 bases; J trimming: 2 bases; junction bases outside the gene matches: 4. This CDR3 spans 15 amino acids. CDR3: CASSATGGRNYGYTF. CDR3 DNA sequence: TGTGCCAGCAGTGCGACAGGGGGCCGGAACTATGGCTACACCTTC.

CDR3 DNA: TGTGCCAGCAGCCCGTCGGGGGTCACATACGAGCAGTACTTC. It specifies CASSPSGVTYEQYF. The chain joins TRBV7-9 to TRBJ2-7; D possibly corresponds to TRBD2 (6 bases). CDR1 is SEHNR and CDR2 is FQNEAQ in the germline V gene (reference sequence). The CDR3 totals 14 residues. With 5 bases removed from V and 4 bases from J, the gap between germline ends came to 15 bases.

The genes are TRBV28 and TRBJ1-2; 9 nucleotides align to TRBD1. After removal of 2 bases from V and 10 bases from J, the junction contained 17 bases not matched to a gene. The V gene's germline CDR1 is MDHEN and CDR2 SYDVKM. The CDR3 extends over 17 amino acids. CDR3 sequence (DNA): TGTGCCAGCAGTTTAAGGCTTATGGCGGGACAGGGACAGGACTACACCTTC. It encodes CASSLRLMAGQGQDYTF.

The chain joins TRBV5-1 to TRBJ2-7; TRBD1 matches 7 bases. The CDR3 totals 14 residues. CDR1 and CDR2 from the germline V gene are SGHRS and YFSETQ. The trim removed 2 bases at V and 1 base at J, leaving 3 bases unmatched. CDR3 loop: CASSLNRGSYEQYF. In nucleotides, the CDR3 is TGCGCCAGCAGCTTAAACAGGGGATCCTACGAGCAGTACTTC. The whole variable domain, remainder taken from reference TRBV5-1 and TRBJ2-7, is KAGVTQTPRYLIKTRGQQVTLSCSPISGHRSVSWYQQTPGQGLQFLFEYFSETQRNKGNFPGRFSGRQFSNSRSEMNVSTLELGDSALYLCASSLNRGSYEQYFGPGTRLTVT.

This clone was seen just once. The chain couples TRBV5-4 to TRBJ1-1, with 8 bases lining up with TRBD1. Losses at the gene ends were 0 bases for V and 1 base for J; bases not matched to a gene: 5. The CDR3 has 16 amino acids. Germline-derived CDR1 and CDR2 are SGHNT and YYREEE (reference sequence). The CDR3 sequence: CASSLARTGKNTEAFF. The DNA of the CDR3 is TGTGCCAGCAGCTTGGCCCGGACAGGGAAGAACACTGAAGCTTTCTTT.

CDR3 sequence: CASSLQGAYNEQFF. For the CDR3, the DNA is TGCGCCAGCAGCTTACAGGGGGCTTACAATGAGCAGTTCTTC. The chain employs TRBV5-1 and TRBJ2-1; 9 nucleotides match TRBD1. Trimming removed 2 bases from V and 4 bases from J; junction bases left unmatched: 1. The V gene's germline CDR1 is SGHRS and CDR2 YFSETQ. The CDR3 runs 14 residues.

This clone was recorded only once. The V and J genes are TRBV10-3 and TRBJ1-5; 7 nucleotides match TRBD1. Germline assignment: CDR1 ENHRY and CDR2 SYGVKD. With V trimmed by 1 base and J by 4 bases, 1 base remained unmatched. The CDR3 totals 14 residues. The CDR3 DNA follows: TGTGCCATCAGTGAGTTGGGACAGAATCAGCCCCAGCATTTT. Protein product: CAISELGQNQPQHF.

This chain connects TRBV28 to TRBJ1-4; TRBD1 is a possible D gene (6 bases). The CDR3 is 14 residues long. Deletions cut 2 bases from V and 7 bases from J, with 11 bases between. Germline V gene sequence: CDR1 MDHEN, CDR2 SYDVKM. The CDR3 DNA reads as TGTGCCAGCAGTTTAGGGGGGGGCGGTGAAAAACTGTTTTTT. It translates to CASSLGGGGEKLFF. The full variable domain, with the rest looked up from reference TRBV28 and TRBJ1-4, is DVKVTQSSRYLVKRTGEKVFLECVQDMDHENMFWYRQDPGLGLRLIYFSYDVKMKEKGDIPEGYSVSREKKERFSLILESASTNQTSMYLCASSLGGGGEKLFFGSGTQLSVL.

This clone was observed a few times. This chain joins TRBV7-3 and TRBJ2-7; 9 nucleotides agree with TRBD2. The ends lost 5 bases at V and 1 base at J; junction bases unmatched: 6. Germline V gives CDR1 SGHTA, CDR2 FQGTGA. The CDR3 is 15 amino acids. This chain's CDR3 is CASSPTAGGSYEQYF. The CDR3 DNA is TGTGCCAGCAGCCCCACAGCGGGGGGATCCTACGAGCAGTACTTC.

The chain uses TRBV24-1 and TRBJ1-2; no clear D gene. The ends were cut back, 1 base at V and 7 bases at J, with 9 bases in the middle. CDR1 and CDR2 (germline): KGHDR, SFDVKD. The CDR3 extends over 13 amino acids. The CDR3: CATSDFPTTGYTF. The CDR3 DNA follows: TGTGCCACCAGTGATTTCCCGACAACTGGCTACACCTTC.

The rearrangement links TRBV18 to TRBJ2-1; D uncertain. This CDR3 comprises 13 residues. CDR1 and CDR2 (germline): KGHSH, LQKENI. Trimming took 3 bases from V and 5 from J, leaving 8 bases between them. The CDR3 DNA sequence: TGTGCCAGCTCACCTTCCCTAGACAATGAGCAGTTCTTC. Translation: CASSPSLDNEQFF.

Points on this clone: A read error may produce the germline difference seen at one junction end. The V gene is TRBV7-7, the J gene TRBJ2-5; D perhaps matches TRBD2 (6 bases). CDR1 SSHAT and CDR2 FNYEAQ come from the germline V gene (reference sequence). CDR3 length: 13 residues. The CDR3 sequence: CASSLGRGETQYF. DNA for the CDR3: TGTGCTAGCAGCTTAGGTCGGGGGGAGACCCAGTACTTC.

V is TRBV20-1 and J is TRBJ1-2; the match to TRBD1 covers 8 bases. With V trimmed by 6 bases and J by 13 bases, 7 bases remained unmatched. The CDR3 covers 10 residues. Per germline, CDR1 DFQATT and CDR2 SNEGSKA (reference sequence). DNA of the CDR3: TGCAGTGCCCCTTGGACAGGGCTCACCTTC. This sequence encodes CSAPWTGLTF.

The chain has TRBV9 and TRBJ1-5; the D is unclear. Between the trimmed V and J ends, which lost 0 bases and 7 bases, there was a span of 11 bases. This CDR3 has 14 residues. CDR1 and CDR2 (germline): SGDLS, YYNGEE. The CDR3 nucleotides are TGTGCCAGCAGCGTAGATGGGGAGGGCCAGCCCCAGCATTTT. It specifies CASSVDGEGQPQHF.

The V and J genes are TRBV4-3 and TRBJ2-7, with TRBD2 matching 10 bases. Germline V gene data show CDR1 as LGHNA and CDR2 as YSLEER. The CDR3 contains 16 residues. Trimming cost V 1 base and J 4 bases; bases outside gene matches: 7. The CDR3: CASSQVGVAGGYEQYF. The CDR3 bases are TGCGCCAGCAGCCAAGTAGGGGTAGCGGGGGGATACGAGCAGTACTTC.

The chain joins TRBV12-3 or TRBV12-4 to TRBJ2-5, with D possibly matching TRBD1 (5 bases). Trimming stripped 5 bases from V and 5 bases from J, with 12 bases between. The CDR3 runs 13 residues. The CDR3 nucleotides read TGTGCCAGCAGTCCGCGACCAGGGGAGACCCAGTACTTC. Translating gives CASSPRPGETQYF.

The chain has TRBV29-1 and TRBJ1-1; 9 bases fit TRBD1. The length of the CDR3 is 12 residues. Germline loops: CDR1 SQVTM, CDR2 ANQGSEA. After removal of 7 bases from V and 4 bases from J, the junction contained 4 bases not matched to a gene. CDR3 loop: CSGGQGGTEAFF. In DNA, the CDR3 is TGCAGCGGGGGACAGGGTGGCACTGAAGCTTTCTTT.

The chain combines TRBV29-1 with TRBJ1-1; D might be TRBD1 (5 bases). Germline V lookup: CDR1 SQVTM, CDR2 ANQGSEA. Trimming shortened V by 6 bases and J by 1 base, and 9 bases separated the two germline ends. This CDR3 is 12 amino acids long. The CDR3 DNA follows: TGCAGCGTGGGGCGTGCGAACACTGAAGCTTTCTTT. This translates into CSVGRANTEAFF.

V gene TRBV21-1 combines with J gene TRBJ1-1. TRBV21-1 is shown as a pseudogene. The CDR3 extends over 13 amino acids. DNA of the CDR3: TGTGCCAGCGGCAACAGCGGGGGCACTGAAGCTTTCTTT. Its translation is CASGNSGGTEAFF.

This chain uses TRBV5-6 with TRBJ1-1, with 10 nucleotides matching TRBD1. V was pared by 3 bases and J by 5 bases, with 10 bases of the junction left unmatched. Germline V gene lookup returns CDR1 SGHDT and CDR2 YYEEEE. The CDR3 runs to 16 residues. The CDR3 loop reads CASSSLRQGARTEAFF. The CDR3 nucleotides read TGTGCCAGCAGCTCTCTACGACAGGGGGCGCGGACTGAAGCTTTCTTT.

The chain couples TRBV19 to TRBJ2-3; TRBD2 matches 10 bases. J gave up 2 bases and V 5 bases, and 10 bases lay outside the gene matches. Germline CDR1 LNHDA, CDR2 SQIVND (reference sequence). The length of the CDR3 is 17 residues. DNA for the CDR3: TGTGCCAGTAGTCCCCGGGCTAGCGGGAGTTCCACAGATACGCAGTATTTT. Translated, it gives CASSPRASGSSTDTQYF.

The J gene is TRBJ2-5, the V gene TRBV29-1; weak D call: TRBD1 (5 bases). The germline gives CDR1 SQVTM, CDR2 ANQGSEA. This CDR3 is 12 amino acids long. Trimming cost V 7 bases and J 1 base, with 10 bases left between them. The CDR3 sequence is CSGGQIQETQYF. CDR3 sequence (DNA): TGCAGCGGCGGACAAATCCAAGAGACCCAGTACTTC.

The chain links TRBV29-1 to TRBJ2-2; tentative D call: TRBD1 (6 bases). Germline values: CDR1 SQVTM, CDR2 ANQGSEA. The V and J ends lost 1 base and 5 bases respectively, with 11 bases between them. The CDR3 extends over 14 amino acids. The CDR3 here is CSVEGGTLTGELFF. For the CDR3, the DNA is TGCAGCGTTGAAGGGGGGACACTTACCGGGGAGCTGTTTTTT.

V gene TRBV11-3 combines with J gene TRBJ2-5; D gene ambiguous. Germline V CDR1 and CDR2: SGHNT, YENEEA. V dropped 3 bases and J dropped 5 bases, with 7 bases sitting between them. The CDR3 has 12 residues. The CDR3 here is CASSFPQETQYF. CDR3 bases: TGTGCCAGCAGCTTCCCCCAGGAGACCCAGTACTTC. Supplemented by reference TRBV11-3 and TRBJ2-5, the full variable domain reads EAGVVQSPRYKIIEKKQPVAFWCNPISGHNTLYWYLQNLGQGPELLIRYENEEAVDDSQLPKDRFSAERLKGVDSTLKIQPAELGDSAVYLCASSFPQETQYFGPGTRLLVL.

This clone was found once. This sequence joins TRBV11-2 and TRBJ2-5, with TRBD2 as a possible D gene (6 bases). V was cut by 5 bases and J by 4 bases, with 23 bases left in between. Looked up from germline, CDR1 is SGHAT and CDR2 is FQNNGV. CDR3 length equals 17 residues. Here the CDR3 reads CASSNTISGWLSETQYF. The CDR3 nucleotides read TGTGCCAGCAGCAACACCATAAGCGGGTGGCTCTCAGAGACCCAGTACTTC.

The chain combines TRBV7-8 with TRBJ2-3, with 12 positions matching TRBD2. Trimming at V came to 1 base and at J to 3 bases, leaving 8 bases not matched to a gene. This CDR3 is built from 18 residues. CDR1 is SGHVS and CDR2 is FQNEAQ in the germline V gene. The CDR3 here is CASSLGLTSGGHTDTQYF. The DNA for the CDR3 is TGTGCCAGCAGCTTAGGTTTGACTAGCGGGGGTCATACAGATACGCAGTATTTT.

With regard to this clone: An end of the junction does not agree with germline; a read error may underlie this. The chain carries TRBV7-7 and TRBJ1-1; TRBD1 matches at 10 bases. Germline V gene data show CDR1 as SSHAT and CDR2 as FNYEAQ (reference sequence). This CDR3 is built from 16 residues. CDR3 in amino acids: CASSLFSGQGDTEAFF. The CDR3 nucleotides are TGTGCTAGCAGCTTATTTAGTGGACAGGGGGACACTGAAGCTTTCTTT.

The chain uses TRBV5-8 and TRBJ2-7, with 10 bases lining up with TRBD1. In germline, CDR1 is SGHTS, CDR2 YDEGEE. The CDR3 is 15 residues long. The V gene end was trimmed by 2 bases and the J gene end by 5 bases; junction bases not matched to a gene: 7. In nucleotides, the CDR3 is TGTGCCAGCAGCTTCATGGACAGGGGGATCGACGAGCAGTACTTC. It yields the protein CASSFMDRGIDEQYF.